Below are 21 T cell receptor beta chains sequenced from a single sample in a study of blood T cell repertoires in COVID-19. Clones were sequenced by immunoSEQ multiplex PCR, and TCRdb holds only the in-frame ones, with some missing. This table holds 200,000 to 250,000 clones, about 76% found once. Sequenced material: PBMCs or T cells enriched from blood (not recorded which). The source of these receptors is a woman aged 50 to 65 with acute COVID-19.

The V gene is TRBV5-1, the J gene TRBJ2-2; D remains ambiguous. The germline V gene encodes CDR1 SGHRS and CDR2 YFSETQ. This CDR3 is 14 amino acids long. V gave up 1 base and J gave up 4 bases, with 8 bases separating them. The CDR3 reads CASSLSITTGELFF. The CDR3 DNA reads as TGCGCCAGCAGCTTGTCTATTACCACCGGGGAGCTGTTTTTT. Variable domain in full (rest from reference TRBV5-1 and TRBJ2-2): KAGVTQTPRYLIKTRGQQVTLSCSPISGHRSVSWYQQTPGQGLQFLFEYFSETQRNKGNFPGRFSGRQFSNSRSEMNVSTLELGDSALYLCASSLSITTGELFFGEGSRLTVL.

The chain is built from TRBV7-2 and TRBJ2-7; D unclear. Trimming removed 1 base at V and 4 bases at J, with 8 bases between. The germline CDR1 and CDR2 sequences are SGHTA and FQGNSA. The CDR3 loop spans 13 amino acids. CDR3 DNA: TGTGCCAGCAGCTTAGTTCTGAGGTACGAGCAGTACTTC. Translating it yields CASSLVLRYEQYF.

This chain connects TRBV6-5 to TRBJ2-3; the D gene is possibly TRBD2 (7 bases). The V gene lost 2 bases and the J gene lost 6 bases, with 18 bases spanning the gap. The germline V gene encodes CDR1 MNHEY and CDR2 SVGAGI. The CDR3 has 16 amino acids. CDR3 amino acids: CASSYEVGGPRDTQYF. The DNA of the CDR3 is TGTGCCAGCAGTTACGAGGTCGGGGGGCCGAGGGATACGCAGTATTTT.

The table lists this clone with a few counts. The rearrangement uses TRBV19 and TRBJ2-2, with D perhaps matching TRBD1 (5 bases). Germline lookup yields CDR1 LNHDA and CDR2 SQIVND (reference sequence). The CDR3 is 15 amino acids. The ends were cut back, 5 bases at V and 2 bases at J, with 12 bases in the middle. The CDR3 spells CASSGVRANTGELFF. The CDR3 nucleotides are TGTGCCAGTAGTGGAGTCAGGGCTAACACCGGGGAGCTGTTTTTT.

The V and J genes are TRBV18 and TRBJ2-7, with TRBD1 matching over 8 bases. The ends lost 6 bases at V and 0 bases at J; junction bases unmatched: 4. The CDR3 is 14 residues long. The germline V gene encodes CDR1 KGHSH and CDR2 LQKENI. In nucleotides, the CDR3 is TGTGCCAGCTCCTGGGACAGGCTCTCCTACGAGCAGTACTTC. It translates to CASSWDRLSYEQYF.

The genes are TRBV9 and TRBJ2-3; 12 positions match TRBD2. The V and J ends lost 0 bases and 5 bases, in that order; junction bases with no gene match: 7. In germline, CDR1 is SGDLS, CDR2 YYNGEE. This CDR3 comprises 17 residues. CDR3 coding DNA: TGTGCCAGCAGCGTAGAGACTAGCGGGAGTACGGTAGATACGCAGTATTTT. It encodes CASSVETSGSTVDTQYF.

This rearrangement joins TRBV5-1 to TRBJ2-1; D perhaps matches TRBD1 (6 bases). CDR3 size: 14 residues. In germline, CDR1 is SGHRS, CDR2 YFSETQ. Trimming removed 7 bases from V and 6 bases from J, with 17 bases in between. CDR3 sequence reads: CASRNGQGINEQFF. The CDR3 region has the DNA TGCGCCAGCCGCAATGGGCAGGGGATCAATGAGCAGTTCTTC.

The V and J genes are TRBV6-5 and TRBJ2-2; TRBD1 is a possible D gene (5 bases). Germline CDR1 reads MNHEY; CDR2 reads SVGAGI. Trimming stripped 2 bases from V and 1 base from J, with 5 bases between. The CDR3 extends over 14 amino acids. CDR3 sequence reads: CASSYQGNTGELFF. Here the CDR3 DNA reads TGTGCCAGCAGTTACCAGGGGAACACCGGGGAGCTGTTTTTT.

The gene calls are TRBV27 and TRBJ1-3; no clear D gene. V shed 1 base and J shed 4 bases, with 5 bases lying between them. The V gene's germline CDR1 is MNHEY and CDR2 SMNVEV (reference sequence). The CDR3 runs to 13 residues. CDR3 sequence reads: CASSLFEGNTIYF. CDR3 nucleotide sequence: TGTGCCAGCAGTTTATTCGAGGGAAACACCATATATTTT.

This chain uses TRBV11-1 with TRBJ1-2; the D is unclear. V was cut by 4 bases and J by 1 base, with 7 bases left in between. The CDR3 is 13 residues long. Germline V lookup: CDR1 SGHAT, CDR2 FQDESV (reference sequence). In DNA form, the CDR3 reads TGTGCCAGCAGCTCGTACGGTAACTATGGCTACACCTTC. Translating it yields CASSSYGNYGYTF.

This chain links TRBV4-3 with TRBJ2-1, with 14 bases lining up with TRBD2. Germline CDR1 LGHNA, CDR2 YSLEER. The CDR3 covers 19 residues. Trimming removed 1 base from V and 8 bases from J; junction bases left unmatched: 13. The DNA of the CDR3 is TGCGCCAGCAGCCAAGGACTAGCGGGAGGGCCTCTCCTCATCGATGAGCAGTTCTTC. Translation gives CASSQGLAGGPLLIDEQFF.

The chain joins TRBV15 to TRBJ2-1, with a possible D match to TRBD2 (6 bases). This CDR3 comprises 16 residues. With 5 bases removed from V and 6 bases from J, the gap between germline ends came to 20 bases. Germline CDR1 LNHNV, CDR2 YYDKDF (reference sequence). CDR3 residues: CATSLEGTPAINEQFF. CDR3 in DNA: TGTGCCACCAGCCTGGAGGGGACCCCGGCGATCAATGAGCAGTTCTTC. Supplemented by reference TRBV15 and TRBJ2-1, the full variable domain reads DAMVIQNPRYQVTQFGKPVTLSCSQTLNHNVMYWYQQKSSQAPKLLFHYYDKDFNNEADTPDNFQSRRPNTSFCFLDIRSPGLGDTAMYLCATSLEGTPAINEQFFGPGTRLTVL.

The chain carries TRBV4-2 and TRBJ2-7, with 10 bases that match TRBD1. The CDR3 covers 15 residues. Germline trimming cut 1 base from V and 3 bases from J; bases unmatched to any gene: 3. Looked up from germline, CDR1 is LGHNA and CDR2 is YNFKEQ. CDR3 nucleotides: TGTGCCAGCAGCCAAGTGGGGGACAGGGGCTACGAGCAGTACTTC. Protein product: CASSQVGDRGYEQYF.

This rearrangement joins TRBV7-2 to TRBJ2-3; 7 bases are shared with TRBD1. With 5 bases clipped from V and 1 base from J, the junction kept 9 bases outside the gene matches. CDR3 length: 16 amino acids. Germline V CDR1 and CDR2: SGHTA, FQGNSA. The CDR3 coding sequence is TGTGCCAGCAGCCTAGGGGGCCGTGGAGGCACAGATACGCAGTATTTT. Encoded protein: CASSLGGRGGTDTQYF.

The sample holds a few counts of this clone. V is TRBV18 and J is TRBJ1-5; weak D call: TRBD1 (5 bases). Germline V gene lookup returns CDR1 KGHSH and CDR2 LQKENI. V was cut by 3 bases and J by 3 bases, with 9 bases left in between. This CDR3 comprises 14 residues. CDR3 coding DNA: TGTGCCAGCTCACCTCGACAGTACAATCAGCCCCAGCATTTT. Protein: CASSPRQYNQPQHF.

The chain is built from TRBV7-2 and TRBJ2-4, with 12 bases identical to TRBD2. The CDR3 runs to 18 residues. Germline V CDR1 and CDR2: SGHTA, FQGNSA. V dropped 1 base and J dropped 0; count of bases not matched to a gene: 4. The CDR3 reads CASSLELAGGIAKNIQYF. DNA of the CDR3: TGTGCCAGCAGCTTAGAGCTAGCGGGGGGGATAGCCAAAAACATTCAGTACTTC. The full variable domain, in which reference TRBV7-2 and TRBJ2-4 provide the parts outside the CDR3, is GAGVSQSPSNKVTEKGKDVELRCDPISGHTALYWYRQSLGQGLEFLIYFQGNSAPDKSGLPSDRFSAERTGGSVSTLTIQRTQQEDSAVYLCASSLELAGGIAKNIQYFGAGTRLSVL.

This clone was detected a few times. Other DNA sequences in this specimen translate into the identical CDR3. The V and J genes are TRBV10-3 and TRBJ1-1, with 7 bases matching TRBD1. This CDR3 has 14 amino acids. The germline V gene has CDR1 ENHRY and CDR2 SYGVKD. V lost 3 bases to trimming and J lost 1 base; unmatched junction nucleotides: 2. CDR3 sequence: CAISERQGNTEAFF. The CDR3 nucleotides are TGTGCCATCAGTGAAAGACAGGGGAACACTGAAGCTTTCTTT.

The V and J genes are TRBV3-1 (or the pseudogene TRBV3-2) and TRBJ2-1; TRBD2 matches at 15 bases. V trimming: 0 bases; J trimming: 0 bases; junction bases outside the gene matches: 6. The CDR3 loop spans 20 amino acids. The V gene's germline CDR1 is LGHDT and CDR2 YNNKEL (reference sequence). The CDR3: CASSQENPGLAGGSYNEQFF. Here the CDR3 DNA reads TGTGCCAGCAGCCAAGAAAACCCGGGACTAGCGGGGGGCTCCTACAATGAGCAGTTCTTC.

The chain uses TRBV2 and TRBJ1-5, with D uncertain. Germline-derived CDR1 and CDR2 are SNHLY and FYNNEI. The CDR3 length is 13 residues. The V end lost 5 bases, the J end lost 0 bases, and 5 bases lay between the germline ends. The CDR3 DNA is TGTGCCAGCAGTTCAGGTAGCAATCAGCCCCAGCATTTT. It is translated as CASSSGSNQPQHF.

V usage is TRBV7-9 and J usage is TRBJ2-2, with D unresolved. There are 17 residues in the CDR3. V lost 6 bases and J lost 4, with 21 bases in between. The V gene's germline CDR1 is SEHNR and CDR2 FQNEAQ (reference sequence). CDR3 residues: CASRSSLTAAGTGELFF. The CDR3 DNA is TGTGCCAGCAGGAGTAGCCTAACCGCCGCCGGCACCGGGGAGCTGTTTTTT.

J is TRBJ2-5 and V is TRBV5-1; 8 bases match TRBD1. V gave up 4 bases and J gave up 7 bases; unmatched junction bases: 9. The germline CDR1 and CDR2 sequences are SGHRS and YFSETQ. The CDR3 consists of 14 residues. CDR3 amino acids: CASSPTGQGGTQYF. The CDR3 coding sequence is TGCGCCAGCAGCCCCACCGGACAGGGAGGGACCCAGTACTTC.